These 25 T cell receptor beta chains came from one sample sequenced in a study of blood T cell repertoires in COVID-19. Sequenced by immunoSEQ multiplex PCR; TCRdb stores in-frame clones only, minus some. The table shows under 95,000 clones, with around 87% occurring only once. Sequencing was carried out using peripheral blood. The receptors come from a human donor with acute or convalescent COVID-19. The donor label of this sample is uncertain.

The rearrangement uses TRBV4-3 and TRBJ2-2; 8 bases map to TRBD2. CDR3 size: 16 residues. J lost 6 bases, V lost 1 base, and 7 bases had no gene match. Germline CDR1 reads LGHNA; CDR2 reads YSLEER. CDR3 loop: CASSQAYGGAPGELFF. In DNA, the CDR3 is TGCGCCAGCAGCCAAGCCTACGGGGGGGCCCCCGGGGAGCTGTTTTTT.

This clone came up once. The V call is TRBV30, the J call TRBJ1-2, with 9 bases that match TRBD1. The germline V gene encodes CDR1 GTSNPN and CDR2 SVGIG (reference sequence). Trimming took 3 bases from V and 4 from J; bases not matched to a gene: 15. There are 17 residues in the CDR3. Here the CDR3 DNA reads TGTGCCTGGAGACCTTTGCCCGGGACAGGGTACAGCTATGGCTACACCTTC. It specifies CAWRPLPGTGYSYGYTF.

The rearrangement uses TRBV5-1 and TRBJ1-2; 8 bases agree with TRBD1. This CDR3 contains 14 residues. In germline, CDR1 is SGHRS, CDR2 YFSETQ. V was clipped by 4 bases and J by 3 bases; unmatched bases: 5. The chain's CDR3 is CASSPGQAHYGYTF. For the CDR3, the DNA is TGCGCCAGCAGCCCGGGACAGGCTCACTATGGCTACACCTTC.

The genes are TRBV5-5 and TRBJ2-3; possibly TRBD1 for D (6 bases). V shed 5 bases and J shed 5 bases, with 15 bases lying between them. CDR3 length: 14 amino acids. Germline CDR1 SGHKS, CDR2 YYEKEE (reference sequence). The CDR3 region is CASSDDRTIDTQYF. The DNA for the CDR3 is TGTGCCAGCAGTGACGACAGGACAATAGATACGCAGTATTTT.

V is TRBV9 and J is TRBJ1-2; 9 nucleotides align to TRBD1. V dropped 0 bases and J dropped 5; count of bases not matched to a gene: 8. The V gene's germline CDR1 is SGDLS and CDR2 YYNGEE. CDR3 length: 16 amino acids. The CDR3 region is CASSVDEGQGGYGYTF. Here the CDR3 DNA reads TGTGCCAGCAGCGTAGATGAGGGACAGGGTGGATATGGCTACACCTTC.

This clone was observed many times. The chain is built from TRBV11-1 and TRBJ2-1, with D perhaps matching TRBD2 (5 bases). CDR1 is SGHAT and CDR2 is FQDESV in the germline V gene (reference sequence). Trimming left V 2 bases short and J 7 bases short, with 12 bases between. CDR3 length equals 14 residues. The DNA for the CDR3 is TGTGCCAGCAGCTTAAGCCCTGCGGGTAATGAGCAGTTCTTC. Translated, it gives CASSLSPAGNEQFF.

The chain combines TRBV7-9 with TRBJ2-1; D remains unclear. V was pared by 5 bases and J by 7 bases, with 9 bases between. This CDR3 has 12 residues. Germline V gene data show CDR1 as SEHNR and CDR2 as FQNEAQ (reference sequence). The CDR3 loop reads CASSQLANEQFF. In nucleotides, the CDR3 is TGTGCCAGCAGCCAATTGGCTAATGAGCAGTTCTTC. Looking up the rest from reference TRBV7-9 and TRBJ2-1 gives the full variable domain: DTGVSQNPRHKITKRGQNVTFRCDPISEHNRLYWYRQTLGQGPEFLTYFQNEAQLEKSRLLSDRFSAERPKGSFSTLEIQRTEQGDSAMYLCASSQLANEQFFGPGTRLTVL.

CDR3 amino acids: CATRGTGVYEQFF. The CDR3 DNA reads as TGTGCCACCCGGGGGACAGGGGTCTATGAGCAGTTCTTC. This rearrangement joins TRBV28 to TRBJ2-1; 10 nucleotides match TRBD1. This CDR3 is built from 13 residues. Per the germline V gene, CDR1 is MDHEN and CDR2 is SYDVKM. Trimming took 10 bases from V and 8 from J; bases not matched to a gene: 8.

The rearrangement joins TRBV7-2 to TRBJ1-3, with unresolved D. The CDR3 spans 16 residues. Trimming removed 0 bases at V and 0 bases at J, with 9 bases between. Germline values: CDR1 SGHTA, CDR2 FQGNSA. The CDR3 is CASSLAVGFSGNTIYF. The DNA of the CDR3 is TGTGCCAGCAGCTTAGCGGTGGGCTTCTCTGGAAACACCATATATTTT.

The rearrangement joins TRBV6-5 to TRBJ2-1; D possibly corresponds to TRBD1 (5 bases). This CDR3 spans 14 amino acids. Germline V gene sequence: CDR1 MNHEY, CDR2 SVGAGI. V dropped 3 bases and J dropped 4 bases, with 10 bases sitting between them. This chain's CDR3 is CASSYRQQYNEQFF. The CDR3 DNA is TGTGCCAGCAGTTATCGACAGCAGTACAATGAGCAGTTCTTC.

The genes are TRBV2 and TRBJ2-5; 10 bases are shared with TRBD2. This CDR3 comprises 15 residues. The V gene's germline CDR1 is SNHLY and CDR2 FYNNEI. With 1 base clipped from V and 10 bases from J, the junction kept 9 bases outside the gene matches. The CDR3 DNA sequence: TGTGCCAGCAGTGAAGTACTAGCGGGGCCCCGGGTCCAGTACTTC. The encoded protein is CASSEVLAGPRVQYF.

This clone was picked up one time. V and J are TRBV12-3 or TRBV12-4 and TRBJ2-3, with D possibly matching TRBD1 (5 bases). CDR3 length: 13 residues. The V and J ends lost 8 bases and 0 bases respectively, with 9 bases between them. CDR3 DNA: TGTGCCAGCCTGGGGCAGAGCACAGATACGCAGTATTTT. As protein: CASLGQSTDTQYF.

The chain combines TRBV2 with TRBJ1-6, with 10 bases fitting TRBD1. The germline V gene encodes CDR1 SNHLY and CDR2 FYNNEI. This CDR3 is built from 14 residues. With 3 bases clipped from V and 8 bases from J, the junction kept 1 base outside the gene matches. The CDR3 DNA sequence: TGTGCCAGCAGTGAGGACAGGGGGTATTCACCCCTCCACTTT. Translated, it gives CASSEDRGYSPLHF.

This sequence joins TRBV7-6 and TRBJ1-1; the D gene is possibly TRBD1 (5 bases). Germline lookup yields CDR1 SGHVS and CDR2 FNYEAQ. This CDR3 region has 14 residues. Trimming cost V 0 bases and J 4 bases, with 9 bases left between them. The DNA for the CDR3 is TGTGCCAGCAGCTTAGCCCAGGGAGGCACTGAAGCTTTCTTT. It translates to CASSLAQGGTEAFF. The variable domain in full, completed from reference TRBV7-6 and TRBJ1-1, reads GAGVSQSPRYKVTKRGQDVALRCDPISGHVSLYWYRQALGQGPEFLTYFNYEAQQDKSGLPNDRFSAERPEGSISTLTIQRTEQRDSAMYRCASSLAQGGTEAFFGQGTRLTVV.

This rearrangement joins TRBV5-4 to TRBJ1-6; no clear D. Germline V CDR1 and CDR2: SGHNT, YYREEE (reference sequence). The length of the CDR3 is 15 residues. Trimming removed 0 bases at V and 7 bases at J, with 11 bases between. The DNA for the CDR3 is TGTGCCAGCAGCTTGGGCAGAGGCTCAAATTCACCCCTCCACTTT. Protein: CASSLGRGSNSPLHF.

The rearrangement joins TRBV6-5 to TRBJ2-1; no clear D gene. The germline CDR1 and CDR2 sequences are MNHEY and SVGAGI. V shed 7 bases and J shed 5 bases, with 6 bases lying between them. The CDR3 length is 11 residues. CDR3 DNA: TGTGCCAGCAACGACAACAATGAGCAGTTCTTC. It translates to CASNDNNEQFF.

The V and J genes are TRBV6-5 and TRBJ1-3; weak D call: TRBD1 (6 bases). The CDR3 sequence is 15 residues long. V was pared by 10 bases and J by 2 bases, with 18 bases between. Germline values: CDR1 MNHEY, CDR2 SVGAGI. The CDR3 bases are TGTGCCACCCAGCGGGGCCAGGGGACTGGAAACACCATATATTTT. Protein product: CATQRGQGTGNTIYF.

This rearrangement joins TRBV7-3 to TRBJ2-3; no reliable D call. Germline CDR1 SGHTA, CDR2 FQGTGA. This CDR3 has 13 amino acids. V was clipped by 8 bases and J by 2 bases, with 11 bases between them. The DNA of the CDR3 is TGTGCCAGCGGGCCCCACGACACAGATACGCAGTATTTT. It translates to CASGPHDTDTQYF.

This clone was recorded once. V is TRBV24-1 and J is TRBJ1-1; possible D gene TRBD1, 5 bases. Germline V gives CDR1 KGHDR, CDR2 SFDVKD. V lost 2 bases and J lost 3, with 12 bases in between. The CDR3 consists of 15 residues. As DNA, the CDR3 is TGTGCCACCAGTGATTCCACTCGGGGGGACACTGAAGCTTTCTTT. Translated: CATSDSTRGDTEAFF.

This clone occurred once. The chain has TRBV28 and TRBJ2-3; TRBD2 matches 11 bases. J was trimmed by 2 bases and V by 10 bases; bases with no gene match: 5. The length of the CDR3 is 14 residues. The germline V gene encodes CDR1 MDHEN and CDR2 SYDVKM. CDR3 loop: CATTSGGHTDTQYF. CDR3 sequence (DNA): TGTGCCACCACTAGCGGGGGCCACACAGATACGCAGTATTTT.

This chain links TRBV9 with TRBJ1-3; D is unclear. CDR1 is SGDLS, CDR2 YYNGEE, per germline. This CDR3 spans 17 amino acids. Trimming removed 2 bases at V and 3 bases at J, with 18 bases between. The CDR3 sequence is CASSVGQLRRSGNTIYF. Written as DNA, the CDR3 is TGTGCCAGCAGCGTGGGCCAACTGAGAAGAAGTGGAAACACCATATATTTT.

The chain joins TRBV27 to TRBJ2-7; 9 bases agree with TRBD1. CDR3 length equals 13 residues. V dropped 6 bases and J dropped 2; count of bases not matched to a gene: 2. Germline lookup yields CDR1 MNHEY and CDR2 SMNVEV (reference sequence). As DNA, the CDR3 is TGTGCCAGCAGCCGGGACAGGGCCTACGAGCAGTACTTC. Translation gives CASSRDRAYEQYF.

This clone was counted a few times. The chain recombines TRBV5-6 with TRBJ1-6; D ambiguous. Trimming removed 0 bases from V and 6 bases from J, with 10 bases in between. The germline CDR1 and CDR2 sequences are SGHDT and YYEEEE. The CDR3 runs 15 residues. CDR3 protein: CASSLGGVRNSPLHF. CDR3 nucleotides: TGTGCCAGCAGCTTGGGGGGAGTGCGTAATTCACCCCTCCACTTT.

The chain carries TRBV11-3 and TRBJ2-3; a possible D gene is TRBD2 (6 bases). The CDR3 contains 15 residues. With 0 bases removed from V and 3 bases from J, the gap between germline ends came to 10 bases. Germline lookup yields CDR1 SGHNT and CDR2 YENEEA. In DNA, the CDR3 is TGTGCCAGCAGCTTAGACGCGGGGCCTACAGATACGCAGTATTTT. Translating it yields CASSLDAGPTDTQYF. The full variable domain, in which reference TRBV11-3 and TRBJ2-3 provide the parts outside the CDR3, is EAGVVQSPRYKIIEKKQPVAFWCNPISGHNTLYWYLQNLGQGPELLIRYENEEAVDDSQLPKDRFSAERLKGVDSTLKIQPAELGDSAVYLCASSLDAGPTDTQYFGPGTRLTVL.

This chain joins TRBV28 and TRBJ2-7; D gene unclear. The CDR3 has 12 amino acids. Germline V gives CDR1 MDHEN, CDR2 SYDVKM. V gave up 4 bases and J gave up 7 bases, with 11 bases separating them. CDR3 residues: CASSYQAREQYF. The CDR3 DNA follows: TGTGCCAGCAGTTACCAGGCGCGAGAGCAGTACTTC.